One and the same sample provided the 26 T cell receptor beta chains below, sequenced in a study of patients and donors after allogeneic stem cell transplantation. MiXCR, applied by TCRdb to the RT-PCR reads, yields one record per CDR3 protein. This sample has roughly 880,000 distinct CDR3 sequences, with approximately 19% found just once. Input material: blood, either unsorted or a sorted T cell fraction (not recorded which). All receptors derive from a human donor who was either an allogeneic HSCT recipient or a stem cell or donor lymphocyte infusion donor (not recorded which). It is not recorded whose cells these are; they may come from a transplant donor.

The chain uses TRBV18 and TRBJ2-7; 8 bases are a match to TRBD1. In germline, CDR1 is KGHSH, CDR2 LQKENI. This CDR3 is built from 14 residues. V was pared by 2 bases and J by 2 bases, with 2 bases of the junction left unmatched. DNA of the CDR3: TGTGCCAGCTCACCAAAACAGGGGGCCTACGAGCAGTACTTC. This gives the protein CASSPKQGAYEQYF.

This clonotype was counted only a few times. The chain joins TRBV13 to TRBJ2-7; either TRBD1 or TRBD2 may supply D (5 bases each). Trimming shortened V by 2 bases and J by 7 bases, and 15 bases separated the two germline ends. This CDR3 is 14 amino acids long. Germline CDR1 PRHDT, CDR2 FYEKMQ (reference sequence). CDR3 protein: CASSLRGRSPEQYF. The CDR3 DNA is TGTGCCAGCAGCTTACGGGGCAGGAGTCCGGAGCAGTACTTC.

This clonotype showed up just a few times. DNA for the CDR3: TGCGCCAGCAGCTTGGACCAGGGACTAGCACCCTACAATGAGCAGTTCTTC. The encoded protein is CASSLDQGLAPYNEQFF. J is TRBJ2-1 and V is TRBV5-1; 9 bases are shared with TRBD2. The V gene end was trimmed by 0 bases and the J gene end by 2 bases; junction bases not matched to a gene: 6. The V gene's germline CDR1 is SGHRS and CDR2 YFSETQ. The CDR3 sequence is 17 residues long.

The gene calls are TRBV12-3 or TRBV12-4 and TRBJ1-2; 9 nucleotides agree with TRBD1. The CDR3 has 17 amino acids. The V and J ends lost 6 bases and 4 bases, in that order; junction bases with no gene match: 15. The DNA for the CDR3 is TGTGCCAGCAGCGCAAGAATCTCCGGGACAGGGACCTATGGCTACACCTTC. It is translated as CASSARISGTGTYGYTF.

This clonotype showed up just a few times. The rearrangement joins TRBV20-1 to TRBJ1-2; the match to TRBD1 covers 7 bases. The CDR3 totals 14 residues. Germline trimming cut 6 bases from V and 2 bases from J; bases unmatched to any gene: 9. Germline CDR1 DFQATT, CDR2 SNEGSKA (reference sequence). The CDR3 protein is CSAEATGANYGYTF. The CDR3 nucleotides are TGCAGTGCCGAAGCTACAGGGGCCAACTATGGCTACACCTTC.

The CDR3 is CASSQGGGEKAFF. For the CDR3, the DNA is TGCGCCAGCAGCCAAGGAGGTGGGGAAAAAGCTTTCTTT. This chain uses TRBV4-3 with TRBJ1-1; D is unclear. The CDR3 has 13 residues. With 1 base removed from V and 9 bases from J, the gap between germline ends came to 12 bases. Germline V lookup: CDR1 LGHNA, CDR2 YSLEER.

The chain has TRBV3-1 and TRBJ2-3, with D hard to call. The CDR3 length is 15 residues. Germline V gene sequence: CDR1 LGHDT, CDR2 YNNKEL (reference sequence). Between the trimmed V and J ends, which lost 1 base and 1 base, there was a span of 9 bases. This CDR3 reads CASSQVNEGTDTQYF. The CDR3 coding sequence is TGTGCCAGCAGCCAAGTGAATGAAGGCACAGATACGCAGTATTTT.

This clonotype has just a few counts. The chain recombines TRBV11-2 with TRBJ2-1, with unresolved D. The V end lost 5 bases, the J end lost 0 bases, and 11 bases lay between the germline ends. This CDR3 has 15 amino acids. Germline assignment: CDR1 SGHAT and CDR2 FQNNGV. The CDR3 bases are TGTGCCAGCAGCCCGGGCGCCTTCTCCTACAATGAGCAGTTCTTC. This encodes CASSPGAFSYNEQFF. Full variable domain (outside the CDR3, taken from reference TRBV11-2 and TRBJ2-1): EAGVAQSPRYKIIEKRQSVAFWCNPISGHATLYWYQQILGQGPKLLIQFQNNGVVDDSQLPKDRFSAERLKGVDSTLKIQPAKLEDSAVYLCASSPGAFSYNEQFFGPGTRLTVL.

The chain employs TRBV20-1 and TRBJ2-7; perhaps D is TRBD1 or TRBD2 (5 bases each). This CDR3 has 14 residues. V dropped 6 bases and J dropped 3 bases, with 18 bases sitting between them. Looked up from germline, CDR1 is DFQATT and CDR2 is SNEGSKA (reference sequence). CDR3 loop: CSAPSGARGYEQYF. The CDR3 DNA reads as TGCAGTGCGCCATCCGGGGCTAGGGGCTACGAGCAGTACTTC.

This clonotype occurred a few times. The chain has TRBV24-1 and TRBJ1-1, with TRBD1 matching 8 bases. The J segment lost 11 bases and the V segment lost 2 bases, leaving 15 bases of the junction unmatched. This CDR3 contains 16 residues. Germline CDR1 KGHDR, CDR2 SFDVKD. CDR3 sequence reads: CATSDSTGDRKRGAFF. CDR3 nucleotides: TGTGCCACCAGTGATTCGACGGGGGACAGGAAGAGAGGGGCTTTCTTT.

This chain uses TRBV5-5 with TRBJ2-5; perhaps TRBD2 as D (5 bases). V lost 2 bases and J lost 0, with 8 bases in between. The CDR3 has 14 amino acids. Germline-derived CDR1 and CDR2 are SGHKS and YYEKEE (reference sequence). The CDR3 here is CASSFGKNQETQYF. The CDR3 nucleotides are TGTGCCAGCAGCTTCGGGAAAAACCAAGAGACCCAGTACTTC.

In this sample, this clonotype turned up once. V usage is TRBV6-5 and J usage is TRBJ1-1, with D maybe TRBD1 (6 bases). In germline, CDR1 is MNHEY, CDR2 SVGAGI. The V gene lost 0 bases and the J gene lost 1 base, with 9 bases spanning the gap. The CDR3 runs to 15 residues. CDR3 protein: CASSYSSQGNTEAFF. DNA of the CDR3: TGTGCCAGCAGTTACTCCTCACAGGGGAACACTGAAGCTTTCTTT.

The sample holds many counts of this clonotype. This chain joins TRBV4-2 and TRBJ2-2; 7 bases map to TRBD2. V dropped 1 base and J dropped 5; count of bases not matched to a gene: 10. Per the germline V gene, CDR1 is LGHNA and CDR2 is YNFKEQ. CDR3 length: 17 residues. The CDR3 nucleotides read TGTGCCAGCAGCCAAGGGAGCGGGCAGGGAGGGACCGGGGAGCTGTTTTTT. Translation gives CASSQGSGQGGTGELFF.

The gene calls are TRBV21-1 and TRBJ2-7; the table's D gene call, TRBD1, was not cross checked with the DNA. TRBV21-1 is a recognized pseudogene. The CDR3 spans 13 residues. The CDR3 nucleotides are TGTGCCAGCAGCCTCGTCCCGTTTTACGAGCAGTACTTC. Its translation: CASSLVPFYEQYF.

This clonotype was detected a few times. The chain carries TRBV4-2 and TRBJ2-7; the match to TRBD1 covers 10 bases. Germline V lookup: CDR1 LGHNA, CDR2 YNFKEQ. The CDR3 has 15 residues. V lost 4 bases and J lost 5; bases outside the gene matches: 8. The CDR3: CASSRGGTGDNEQYF. CDR3 nucleotide sequence: TGTGCCAGCAGCCGCGGGGGGACAGGGGATAACGAGCAGTACTTC.

The table lists this clonotype with a few counts. The genes are TRBV20-1 and TRBJ1-1; D uncertain. The germline gives CDR1 DFQATT, CDR2 SNEGSKA (reference sequence). This CDR3 has 14 amino acids. V gave up 0 bases and J gave up 0 bases, with 8 bases separating them. The CDR3 region is CSARDRDLNTEAFF. CDR3 nucleotides: TGCAGTGCTAGAGATAGAGATTTGAACACTGAAGCTTTCTTT.

This clonotype was recorded a few times. J is TRBJ1-6 and V is TRBV20-1, with 9 bases fitting TRBD1. With V trimmed by 1 base and J by 8 bases, 3 bases remained unmatched. This CDR3 region has 14 residues. Germline lookup yields CDR1 DFQATT and CDR2 SNEGSKA (reference sequence). This CDR3 reads CSARVWTGDSPLHF. The CDR3 DNA is TGCAGTGCTAGAGTATGGACAGGGGATTCACCCCTCCACTTT.

The chain uses TRBV11-1 and TRBJ1-1; no firm D call. The CDR3 length is 15 residues. V lost 1 base, J lost 4 bases, and 13 bases lay in between. CDR1 and CDR2 (germline): SGHAT, FQDESV (reference sequence). The CDR3 sequence: CASSLGRGMSTEAFF. In DNA form, the CDR3 reads TGTGCCAGCAGCTTAGGTAGAGGGATGAGCACTGAAGCTTTCTTT. The whole variable domain, filled in from reference TRBV11-1 and TRBJ1-1, reads EAEVAQSPRYKITEKSQAVAFWCDPISGHATLYWYRQILGQGPELLVQFQDESVVDDSQLPKDRFSAERLKGVDSTLKIQPAELGDSAMYLCASSLGRGMSTEAFFGQGTRLTVV.

CDR3 DNA: TGTGCCAGCGCGATGAACACTGAAGCTTTCTTT. Translated: CASAMNTEAFF. This chain joins TRBV7-6 and TRBJ1-1; no firm D call. Trimming cost V 8 bases and J 0 bases, with 4 bases left between them. Germline CDR1 reads SGHVS; CDR2 reads FNYEAQ. CDR3 length equals 11 residues.

This clonotype was found a few times. This chain uses TRBV21-1 with TRBJ2-7. TRBV21-1 is a pseudogene segment. This CDR3 has 14 amino acids. The CDR3 DNA is TGTGCCAGCAGCGACCCTACACGGAACCACGAGCAGTACTTC. Translating it yields CASSDPTRNHEQYF.

This rearrangement joins TRBV9 to TRBJ1-2; tentative D call: TRBD1 (6 bases). Germline V lookup: CDR1 SGDLS, CDR2 YYNGEE. CDR3 size: 14 residues. V was cut by 0 bases and J by 6 bases, with 12 bases left in between. This chain's CDR3 is CASSVAPTGHGYTF. DNA for the CDR3: TGTGCCAGCAGCGTAGCACCGACAGGACATGGCTACACCTTC.

The V gene is TRBV7-8, the J gene TRBJ1-6, with D possibly matching TRBD1 (5 bases). Deletions cut 2 bases from V and 8 bases from J, with 16 bases between. The CDR3 is made up of 16 amino acids. Per the germline V gene, CDR1 is SGHVS and CDR2 is FQNEAQ. The CDR3 reads CASSLSGTDRYSPLHF. DNA of the CDR3: TGTGCCAGCAGCTTAAGTGGGACGGATCGATATTCACCCCTCCACTTT.

This clonotype was detected many times. This chain joins TRBV10-3 and TRBJ1-1, with 7 bases matching TRBD1. The CDR3 runs to 12 residues. The germline gives CDR1 ENHRY, CDR2 SYGVKD. V shed 5 bases, J shed 4 bases, and the junction held 1 base outside the gene matches. CDR3 region: CAISRTGTEAFF. The DNA of the CDR3 is TGTGCCATCAGTCGGACAGGCACTGAAGCTTTCTTT.

V usage is TRBV11-2 and J usage is TRBJ2-2; TRBD2 is a possible D gene (6 bases). Germline V gene data show CDR1 as SGHAT and CDR2 as FQNNGV. This CDR3 is 18 amino acids long. V was cut by 5 bases and J by 11 bases, with 30 bases left in between. The CDR3: CASSPHNLPGVSASELFF. In DNA, the CDR3 is TGTGCCAGCAGCCCCCACAATCTCCCGGGAGTCTCTGCATCAGAGCTGTTTTTT.

The chain has TRBV10-3 and TRBJ2-1; 7 nucleotides line up with TRBD2. Germline CDR1 and CDR2: ENHRY and SYGVKD. The CDR3 totals 15 residues. The V segment lost 7 bases and the J segment 8 bases; nucleotides outside the gene matches: 14. The CDR3 coding sequence is TGTGCCATCAACATAGTGGGAGGGCCGTCCCATGAGCAGTTCTTC. It specifies CAINIVGGPSHEQFF.

This chain joins TRBV18 and TRBJ2-7, with TRBD2 matching over 8 bases. CDR1 KGHSH and CDR2 LQKENI come from the germline V gene. This CDR3 is 16 amino acids long. Trimming cost V 2 bases and J 0 bases; bases outside gene matches: 6. The CDR3 nucleotides read TGTGCCAGCTCACCATTACTAGCGGCAGCCTCCTACGAGCAGTACTTC. Its protein is CASSPLLAAASYEQYF.